This entry concerns a single TCR beta chain. Its antigen is not known. The data were taken from a study of identifying expanded T cells in peripheral blood. Study-wide results and limits: Differentially abundant clones: roughly 1.2 between replicates, approximately 16 at 2 to 3 weeks, 18 to 20 at four. Variance in clone template counts between two-week samples significantly increased with total template count across all healthy donors.

The repertoire was sequenced with immunoSEQ multiplex PCR; TCRdb's copy has only in-frame clones and lacks some. The repertoire holds more than 80,000 clones, about 91% seen once, with 4% in the top ten. This TCR came from a person aged 18-69 years in good health. Sequenced sample: blood.

The CDR3 DNA reads as TGTGCCAGCAGCCCGCGACTAGCGGGGAGCACAGATACGCAGTATTTT. Its protein is CASSPRLAGSTDTQYF. This rearrangement joins TRBV7-2 to TRBJ2-3; 11 positions agree with TRBD2. Germline CDR1 and CDR2: SGHTA and FQGNSA. V shed 5 bases and J 0 bases; nucleotides not matched to a gene: 4. This CDR3 is built from 16 residues.